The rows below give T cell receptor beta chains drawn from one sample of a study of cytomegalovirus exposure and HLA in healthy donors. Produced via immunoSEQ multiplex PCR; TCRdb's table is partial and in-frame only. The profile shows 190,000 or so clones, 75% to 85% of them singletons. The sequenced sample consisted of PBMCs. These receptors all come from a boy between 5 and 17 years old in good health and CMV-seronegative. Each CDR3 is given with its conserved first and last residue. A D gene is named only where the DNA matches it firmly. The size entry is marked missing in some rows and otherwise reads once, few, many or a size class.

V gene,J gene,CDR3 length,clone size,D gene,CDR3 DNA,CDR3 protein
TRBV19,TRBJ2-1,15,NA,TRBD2,TGTGCCAGTAGCCTGAAGTCGAGCGGGGGAAATGAGCAGTTCTTC,CASSLKSSGGNEQFF
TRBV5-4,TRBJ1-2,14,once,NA,TGTGCCAGCAGCTCGGAGGGGAGGGGCTATGGCTACACCTTC,CASSSEGRGYGYTF
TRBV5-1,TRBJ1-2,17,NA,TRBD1,TGCGCCAGCAGCTCGTCAGGGGGCGCGACTAATAACTATGGCTACACCTTC,CASSSSGGATNNYGYTF
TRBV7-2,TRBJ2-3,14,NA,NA,TGTGCCAGCAGCACCGATCTAGCGACAGATACGCAGTATTTT,CASSTDLATDTQYF
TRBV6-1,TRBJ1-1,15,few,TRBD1,TGTGCCAGCAGTGATTCGAACAGGGGAAACACTGAAGCTTTCTTT,CASSDSNRGNTEAFF
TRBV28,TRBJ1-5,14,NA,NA,TGTGCCAGCAGTTTAGGACAGTACAATCAGCCCCAGCATTTT,CASSLGQYNQPQHF
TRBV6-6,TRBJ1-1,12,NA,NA,TGTGCCAGCATAGCCCCAAACACTGAAGCTTTCTTT,CASIAPNTEAFF
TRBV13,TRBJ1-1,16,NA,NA,TGTGCCAGCAGCCCACCCTGGCTAGCTATGAACACTGAAGCTTTCTTT,CASSPPWLAMNTEAFF
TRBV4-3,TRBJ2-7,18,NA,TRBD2,TGCGCCAGCAGCCGTTTTCTCGGGGCTAGCGGGAGTGTTTACGAGCAGTACTTC,CASSRFLGASGSVYEQYF
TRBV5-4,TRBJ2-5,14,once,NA,TGTGCCAGCAGCAATCAGGGAAGCCAAGAGACCCAGTACTTC,CASSNQGSQETQYF
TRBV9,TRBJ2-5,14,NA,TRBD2,TGTGCCAGCAGCGGCGGGAGGGTACAAGAGACCCAGTACTTC,CASSGGRVQETQYF
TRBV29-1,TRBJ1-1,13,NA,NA,TGCAGCGTTGAGGGGGCGCGGAACACTGAAGCTTTCTTT,CSVEGARNTEAFF
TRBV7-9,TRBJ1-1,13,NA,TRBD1,TGTGCCAGCAGCGCATCACAGGGGGCTGAGGCTTTCTTT,CASSASQGAEAFF
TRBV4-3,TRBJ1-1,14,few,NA,TGCGCCAGCAGCCAAGACCCACGGGGCACTGAAGCTTTCTTT,CASSQDPRGTEAFF
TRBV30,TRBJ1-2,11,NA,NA,TGTGCCTGGAGCCTCGGGGGTGGCTACACCTTC,CAWSLGGGYTF
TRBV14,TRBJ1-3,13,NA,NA,TGTGCCACCAGGGCTTTCTCTGGAAACACCATATATTTT,CATRAFSGNTIYF
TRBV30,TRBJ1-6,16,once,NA,TGTGCCTGGAGAGGGACAATAGAGTCCTATAATTCACCCCTCCACTTT,CAWRGTIESYNSPLHF
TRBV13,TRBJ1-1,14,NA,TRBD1,TGTGCCAGCAGCTCGTCTTTGACAGGGGGGATTGCTTTCTTT,CASSSSLTGGIAFF